This TCR beta chain was profiled in a study of CD8+ T cells in alopecia areata. Study context: Each day, treated patients took oral tofacitinib twice, at 5 to 10 mg per dose. A 6-month period off drug followed tofacitinib, which lasted 6 to 18 months.

Regarding treatment: oral pan-JAK inhibitor, 5-10 mg twice daily. Extraction of RNA preceded its reverse transcription into cDNA, which served as the sequencing template. The method was immunoSEQ multiplex PCR; TCRdb's version includes in-frame clones alone and lacks a portion of them. The sample has 150,000 to 200,000 clones, less than 80% seen once. Comment on this clone: Its antigen remains unidentified.

Study-level results: Among the 100 top clones, expanded CD8+ clones, like scalp clonality, were significantly decreased by tofacitinib. Only one nonresponder was present, which leaves the link between baseline CD8+ expansion and response uncertain.

This CDR3 is 14 amino acids long. The V and J ends lost 1 base and 8 bases respectively, with 15 bases between them. Germline assignment: CDR1 GTSNPN and CDR2 SVGIG (reference sequence). This receptor was taken from a human donor with alopecia areata. The genes are TRBV30 and TRBJ2-1; D possibly corresponds to TRBD1 (5 bases). Specimen: CD4+ T cells sorted from blood, collected at week 24, from a patient treated with tofacitinib. CDR3 sequence: CAWSGGPQVHEQFF. CDR3 coding DNA: TGTGCCTGGAGTGGGGGCCCCCAGGTCCATGAGCAGTTCTTC.